This is a list of T cell receptor beta chains from one sample in a study of cytomegalovirus exposure and HLA in healthy donors. The table came from immunoSEQ multiplex PCR; TCRdb's copy has only in-frame clones and leaves some out. The sample consists of over 100,000 clones, 60% to 85% of them appearing once. The specimen was PBMCs. Receptors originate from a woman in her 30s in good health and CMV-seropositive. The CDR3 runs from the conserved cysteine through the conserved F or W.

v_call cdr3_aa
TRBV19 CASSIAERNYGYTF
TRBV6-4 CASSEGQGGYGYTF
TRBV7-9 CASRVGGGAYEQYF
TRBV4-2 CASSQESGDEAFF
TRBV6-5 CASGRQTGVNSPLHF
TRBV7-9 CSSSARKPGDTGELFF
TRBV7-2 CASAMGGLSTDTQYF
TRBV7-2 CASSLLAGLYEQYF
TRBV28 CASSSGQDFTGELFF
TRBV6-1 CASSAFGGQLSGANVLTF
TRBV28 CASSTGQTSGANVLTF
TRBV27 CASSYLQGDKQYF
TRBV7-2 CASSPKTSGAYEQYF
TRBV2 CASSEALKTARGTDTQYF
TRBV30 CAWADRGRHEKLFF
TRBV6-1 CASRKGPPGGALHF